The TCR beta chain under discussion was sequenced for a study of shared clonotypes between healthy human individuals. Findings of the study overall: Sampling included only blood; tissue repertoires likely differ.

Germline CDR1 MGHRA, CDR2 YSYEKL. Trimming removed 3 bases at V and 0 bases at J, with 9 bases between. CDR3 length: 15 amino acids. Profiled with immunoSEQ multiplex PCR; TCRdb holds only in-frame clones, not every one. The repertoire holds about 2,100,000 clones, roughly 91% seen once, with about 1.5% in the top ten. This clone appeared a single time. What it binds is unknown. Cells designated naive CD8 were CD45RO-negative and were positively selected for CCR7, with terminally differentiated effector memory CD45RA+ cells excluded. The rearrangement uses TRBV4-1 and TRBJ2-1; no clear D. The sample consisted of naive CD8+ T cells from PBMCs. The origin of this receptor is a man aged 18 to 30 in good health. Some clones in this sample may be carry-over from other donors' samples. CDR3 protein: CASSHKLGSYNEQFF. CDR3 nucleotide sequence: TGCGCCAGCAGCCACAAGCTGGGCTCCTACAATGAGCAGTTCTTC.